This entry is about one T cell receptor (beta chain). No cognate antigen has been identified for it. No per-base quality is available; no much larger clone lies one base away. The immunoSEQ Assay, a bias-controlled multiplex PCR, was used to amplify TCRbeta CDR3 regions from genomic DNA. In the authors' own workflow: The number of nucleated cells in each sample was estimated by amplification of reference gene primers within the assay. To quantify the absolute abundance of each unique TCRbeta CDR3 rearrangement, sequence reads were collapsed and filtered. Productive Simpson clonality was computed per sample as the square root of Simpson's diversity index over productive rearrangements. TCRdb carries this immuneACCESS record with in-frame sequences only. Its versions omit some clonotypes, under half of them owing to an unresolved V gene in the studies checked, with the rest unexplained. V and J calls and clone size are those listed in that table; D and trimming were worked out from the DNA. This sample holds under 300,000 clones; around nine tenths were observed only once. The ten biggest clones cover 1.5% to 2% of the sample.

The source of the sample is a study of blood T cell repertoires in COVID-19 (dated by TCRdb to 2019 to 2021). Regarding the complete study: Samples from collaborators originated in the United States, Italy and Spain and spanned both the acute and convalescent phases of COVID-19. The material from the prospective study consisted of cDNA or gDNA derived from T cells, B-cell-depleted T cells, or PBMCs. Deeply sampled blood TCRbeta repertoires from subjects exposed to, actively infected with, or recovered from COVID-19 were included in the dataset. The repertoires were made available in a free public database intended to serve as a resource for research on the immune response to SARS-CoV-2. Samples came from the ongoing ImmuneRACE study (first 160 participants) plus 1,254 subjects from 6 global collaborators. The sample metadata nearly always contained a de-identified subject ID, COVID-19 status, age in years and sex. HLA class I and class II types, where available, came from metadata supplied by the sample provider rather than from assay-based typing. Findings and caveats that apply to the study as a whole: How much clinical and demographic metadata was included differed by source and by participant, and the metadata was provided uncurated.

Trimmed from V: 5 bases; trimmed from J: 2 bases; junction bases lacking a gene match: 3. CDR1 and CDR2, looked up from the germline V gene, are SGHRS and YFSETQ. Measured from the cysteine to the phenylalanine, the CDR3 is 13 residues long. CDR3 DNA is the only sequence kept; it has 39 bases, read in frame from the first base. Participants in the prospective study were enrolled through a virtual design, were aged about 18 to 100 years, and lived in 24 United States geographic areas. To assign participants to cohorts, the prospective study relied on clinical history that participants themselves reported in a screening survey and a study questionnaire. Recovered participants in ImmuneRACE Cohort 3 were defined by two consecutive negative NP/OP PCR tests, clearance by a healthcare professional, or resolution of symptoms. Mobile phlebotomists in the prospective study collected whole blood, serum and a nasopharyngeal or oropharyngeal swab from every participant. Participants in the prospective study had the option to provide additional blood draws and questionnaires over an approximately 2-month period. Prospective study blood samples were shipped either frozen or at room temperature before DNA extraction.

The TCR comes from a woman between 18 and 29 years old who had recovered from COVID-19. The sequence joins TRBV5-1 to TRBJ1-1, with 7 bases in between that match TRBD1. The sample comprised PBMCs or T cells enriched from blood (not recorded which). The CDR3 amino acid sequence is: CASRGTVNTEAFF. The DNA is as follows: TGCGCCAGCAGAGGGACAGTCAACACTGAAGCTTTCTTT.